The clone carrying this T cell receptor beta chain has a single count. The entry originates in a study of control samples from healthy donors and cancer patients. CDR3 length: 14 amino acids. The V gene lost 1 base and the J gene lost 0 bases, with 6 bases spanning the gap. Per germline, CDR1 KGHDR and CDR2 SFDVKD. The assay was immunoSEQ multiplex PCR, and TCRdb's table has in-frame clones only and misses some. The sample shows around 48,000 clones, 93% of them seen only once. The sequenced sample consisted of PBMCs. The clonotype was recovered from a woman aged 50 to 65 with head and neck cancer. This chain joins TRBV24-1 and TRBJ2-7; D might be TRBD1 (5 bases). CDR3 sequence reads: CATSDFDSSYEQYF. The CDR3, as DNA: TGTGCCACCAGTGATTTTGACAGCTCCTACGAGCAGTACTTC.